This T cell receptor beta chain was recovered during a study of memory CD4+ T cells and cytomegalovirus serostatus. Study-level information: Donors were healthy Belgian adults, 10 or so CMV seropositive and under 30 seronegative. Study-wide points: About two fifths of the roughly 150 known CMV-associated TCRbeta sequences appeared in CD4+ memory. Median bootstrapped AUC for CMV status was approximately 0.95 originally, about 0.9 US-trained.

Germline V gene lookup returns CDR1 SGHRS and CDR2 YFSETQ. With 0 bases clipped from V and 5 bases from J, the junction kept 5 bases outside the gene matches. The CDR3 totals 15 residues. Remarks on this clone: Antigen specificity is unknown.

Only in-frame clones appear in the TCRdb table, and some are missing; sequencing was by immunoSEQ multiplex PCR. The sample consists of 70,000 to 95,000 clones, more than 70% of them appearing once. Single viable CD3+CD4+CD8-CD45RO+ cells were sorted as the memory CD4+ T cells. CMV serostatus came from serum IgG against pp150, pp28, p38, p52. The chain recombines TRBV5-1 with TRBJ2-7; 10 bases line up with TRBD1. Sequenced material: memory CD4+ T cells from blood. The clonotype originates from an adult in good health and CMV-seronegative. CDR3 protein: CASSLEGTGVDEQYF. The DNA of the CDR3 is TGCGCCAGCAGCTTGGAAGGGACAGGGGTGGACGAGCAGTACTTC.